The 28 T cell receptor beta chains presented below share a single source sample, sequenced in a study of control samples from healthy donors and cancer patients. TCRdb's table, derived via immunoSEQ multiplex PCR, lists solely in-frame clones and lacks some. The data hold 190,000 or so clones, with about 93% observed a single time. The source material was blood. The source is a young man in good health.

The CDR3 reads CASSSTFGTANYGYTF. Here the CDR3 DNA reads TGTGCCAGCTCATCCACGTTCGGGACAGCTAACTATGGCTACACCTTC. This chain connects TRBV18 to TRBJ1-2; 7 positions agree with TRBD1. Germline V lookup: CDR1 KGHSH, CDR2 LQKENI. The V segment lost 5 bases and the J segment 0 bases; nucleotides outside the gene matches: 9. This CDR3 is 16 amino acids long. The full variable domain, its missing parts supplied by reference TRBV18 and TRBJ1-2, is NAGVMQNPRHLVRRRGQEARLRCSPMKGHSHVYWYRQLPEEGLKFMVYLQKENIIDESGMPKERFSAEFPKEGPSILRIQQVVRGDSAAYFCASSSTFGTANYGYTFGSGTRLTVV.

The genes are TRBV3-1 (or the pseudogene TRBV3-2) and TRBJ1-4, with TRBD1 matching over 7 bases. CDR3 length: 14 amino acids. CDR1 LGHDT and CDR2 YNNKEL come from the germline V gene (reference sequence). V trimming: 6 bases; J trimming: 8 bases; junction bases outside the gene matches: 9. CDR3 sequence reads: CASSPQGREEKLFF. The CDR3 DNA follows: TGTGCCAGCAGTCCACAGGGGAGAGAAGAAAAACTGTTTTTT.

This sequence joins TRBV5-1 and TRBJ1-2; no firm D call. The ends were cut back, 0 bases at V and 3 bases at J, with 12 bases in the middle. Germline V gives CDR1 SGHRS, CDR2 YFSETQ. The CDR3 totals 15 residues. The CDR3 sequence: CASSLGVSADYGYTF. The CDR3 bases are TGCGCCAGCAGCTTGGGAGTTTCGGCAGACTATGGCTACACCTTC.

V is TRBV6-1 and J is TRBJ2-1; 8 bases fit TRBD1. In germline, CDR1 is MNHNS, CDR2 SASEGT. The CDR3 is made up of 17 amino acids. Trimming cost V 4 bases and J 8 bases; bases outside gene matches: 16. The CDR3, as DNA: TGTGCCAGCAGTGGAAATCCCGGGACAGGACTCGAGGATGAGCAGTTCTTC. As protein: CASSGNPGTGLEDEQFF.

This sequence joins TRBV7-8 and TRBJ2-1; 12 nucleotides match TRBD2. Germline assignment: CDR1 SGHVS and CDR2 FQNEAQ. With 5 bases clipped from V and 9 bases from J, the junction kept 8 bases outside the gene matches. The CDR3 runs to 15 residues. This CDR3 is CASSHPRLAGAEQFF. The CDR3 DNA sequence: TGTGCCAGCAGCCACCCCAGACTAGCGGGGGCTGAGCAGTTCTTC.

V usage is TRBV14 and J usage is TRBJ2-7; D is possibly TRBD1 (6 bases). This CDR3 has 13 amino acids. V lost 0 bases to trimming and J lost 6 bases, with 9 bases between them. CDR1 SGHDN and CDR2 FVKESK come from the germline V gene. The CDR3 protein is CASSQEGAGEQYF. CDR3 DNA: TGTGCCAGCAGCCAAGAGGGGGCCGGCGAGCAGTACTTC.

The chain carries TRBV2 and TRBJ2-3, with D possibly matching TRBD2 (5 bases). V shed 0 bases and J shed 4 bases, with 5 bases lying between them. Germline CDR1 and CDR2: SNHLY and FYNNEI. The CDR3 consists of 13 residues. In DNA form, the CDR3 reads TGTGCCAGCAGTGAAGCGCGGGCAGATACGCAGTATTTT. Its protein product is CASSEARADTQYF.

The CDR3 region is CASSAERAFQETQYF. CDR3 in DNA: TGTGCCAGCAGTGCGGAGCGGGCTTTCCAAGAGACCCAGTACTTC. This chain uses TRBV2 with TRBJ2-5, with D possibly TRBD2 on 6 matching bases. CDR3 length equals 15 residues. Between the trimmed V and J ends, which lost 4 bases and 1 base, there was a span of 13 bases. Germline V gene data show CDR1 as SNHLY and CDR2 as FYNNEI.

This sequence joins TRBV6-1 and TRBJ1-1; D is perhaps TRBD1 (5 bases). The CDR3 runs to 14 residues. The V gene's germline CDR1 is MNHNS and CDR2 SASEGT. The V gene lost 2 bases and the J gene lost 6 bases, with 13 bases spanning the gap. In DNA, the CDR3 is TGTGCCAGCAGTGAAATGAGAGGGGCTTCTGAAGCTTTCTTT. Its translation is CASSEMRGASEAFF.

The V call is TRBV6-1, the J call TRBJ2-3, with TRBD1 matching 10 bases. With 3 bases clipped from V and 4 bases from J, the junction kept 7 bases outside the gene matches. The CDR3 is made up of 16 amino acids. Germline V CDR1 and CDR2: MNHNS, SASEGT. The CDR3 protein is CASSEDGTGDADTQYF. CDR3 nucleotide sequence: TGTGCCAGCAGTGAGGACGGGACAGGGGATGCAGATACGCAGTATTTT.

Written as DNA, the CDR3 is TGTGCCAGCAGCTTAGGTGGGGGGTCGGGTGAGCAGTTCTTC. This sequence encodes CASSLGGGSGEQFF. The chain employs TRBV7-2 and TRBJ2-1, with D tentatively TRBD2 (6 bases). The CDR3 has 14 residues. CDR1 is SGHTA, CDR2 FQGNSA, per germline. V shed 1 base and J shed 9 bases, with 13 bases lying between them. Full variable domain (outside the CDR3, taken from reference TRBV7-2 and TRBJ2-1): GAGVSQSPSNKVTEKGKDVELRCDPISGHTALYWYRQSLGQGLEFLIYFQGNSAPDKSGLPSDRFSAERTGGSVSTLTIQRTQQEDSAVYLCASSLGGGSGEQFFGPGTRLTVL.

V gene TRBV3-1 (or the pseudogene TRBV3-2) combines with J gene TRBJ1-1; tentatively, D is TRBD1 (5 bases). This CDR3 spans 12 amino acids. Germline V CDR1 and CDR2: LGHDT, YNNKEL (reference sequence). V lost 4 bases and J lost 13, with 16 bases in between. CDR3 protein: CASSPEGRLRFF. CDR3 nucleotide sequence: TGTGCCAGCAGCCCCGAGGGACGGTTACGTTTCTTT.

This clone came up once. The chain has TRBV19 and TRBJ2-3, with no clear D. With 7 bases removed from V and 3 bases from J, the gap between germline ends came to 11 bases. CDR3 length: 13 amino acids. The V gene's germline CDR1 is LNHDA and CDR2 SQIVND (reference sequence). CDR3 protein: CASTKVGTDTQYF. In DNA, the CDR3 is TGTGCCAGTACGAAGGTAGGAACAGATACGCAGTATTTT.

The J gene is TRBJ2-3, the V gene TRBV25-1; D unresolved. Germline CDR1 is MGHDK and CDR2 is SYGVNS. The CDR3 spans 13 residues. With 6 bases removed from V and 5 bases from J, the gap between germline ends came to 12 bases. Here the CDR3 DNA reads TGTGCCAGCAGCCCCCGGCCGGGAGATACGCAGTATTTT. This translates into CASSPRPGDTQYF.

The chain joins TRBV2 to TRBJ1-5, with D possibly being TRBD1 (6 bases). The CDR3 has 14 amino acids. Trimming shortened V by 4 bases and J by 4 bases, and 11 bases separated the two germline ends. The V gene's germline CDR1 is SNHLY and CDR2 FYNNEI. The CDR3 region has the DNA TGTGCCAGCAGTGTTATAGGGGGAAATCAGCCCCAGCATTTT. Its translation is CASSVIGGNQPQHF.

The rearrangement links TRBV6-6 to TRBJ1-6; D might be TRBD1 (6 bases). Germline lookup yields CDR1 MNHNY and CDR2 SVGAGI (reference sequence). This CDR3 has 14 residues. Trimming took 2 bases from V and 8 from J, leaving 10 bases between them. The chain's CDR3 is CASSYRGGDSPLHF. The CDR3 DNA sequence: TGTGCCAGCAGTTACAGGGGGGGTGATTCACCCCTCCACTTT.

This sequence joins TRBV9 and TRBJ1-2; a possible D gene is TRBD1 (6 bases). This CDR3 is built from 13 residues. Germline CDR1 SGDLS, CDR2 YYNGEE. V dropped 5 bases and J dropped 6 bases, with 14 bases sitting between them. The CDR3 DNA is TGTGCCAGCAGTTATCTACAGGGAAATGGCTACACCTTC. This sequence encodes CASSYLQGNGYTF.

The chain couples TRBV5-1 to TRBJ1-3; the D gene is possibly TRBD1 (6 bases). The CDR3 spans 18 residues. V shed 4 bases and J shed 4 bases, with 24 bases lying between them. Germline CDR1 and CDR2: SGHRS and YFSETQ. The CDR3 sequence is CASSHWGGTLYGGNTIYF. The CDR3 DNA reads TGCGCCAGCAGCCATTGGGGCGGGACACTTTATGGGGGAAACACCATATATTTT.

The DNA of the CDR3 is TGCGCCAGCAGCCCCGGGACAGCGAACACCGGGGAGCTGTTTTTT. This translates into CASSPGTANTGELFF. The rearrangement joins TRBV5-1 to TRBJ2-2, with 7 bases identical to TRBD1. Trimming removed 4 bases from V and 0 bases from J; junction bases left unmatched: 3. From germline, CDR1 is SGHRS and CDR2 YFSETQ. The CDR3 length is 15 residues.

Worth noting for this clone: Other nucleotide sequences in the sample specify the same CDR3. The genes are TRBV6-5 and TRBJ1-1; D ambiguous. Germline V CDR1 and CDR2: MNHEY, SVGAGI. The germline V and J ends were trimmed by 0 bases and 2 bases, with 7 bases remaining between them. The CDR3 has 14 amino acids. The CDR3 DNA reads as TGTGCCAGCAGTTACTCGCGAGGAAACACTGAAGCTTTCTTT. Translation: CASSYSRGNTEAFF.

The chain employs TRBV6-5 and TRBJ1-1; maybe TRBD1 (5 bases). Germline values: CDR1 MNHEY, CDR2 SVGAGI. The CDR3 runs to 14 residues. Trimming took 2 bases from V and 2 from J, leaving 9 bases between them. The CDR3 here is CASSYRGENTEAFF. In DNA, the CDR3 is TGTGCCAGCAGTTACCGGGGGGAAAACACTGAAGCTTTCTTT.

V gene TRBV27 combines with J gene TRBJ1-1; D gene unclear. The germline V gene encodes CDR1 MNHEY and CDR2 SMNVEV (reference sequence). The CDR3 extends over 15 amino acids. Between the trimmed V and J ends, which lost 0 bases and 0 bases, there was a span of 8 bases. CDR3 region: CASSLSTGMNTEAFF. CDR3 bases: TGTGCCAGCAGTTTATCGACGGGCATGAACACTGAAGCTTTCTTT.

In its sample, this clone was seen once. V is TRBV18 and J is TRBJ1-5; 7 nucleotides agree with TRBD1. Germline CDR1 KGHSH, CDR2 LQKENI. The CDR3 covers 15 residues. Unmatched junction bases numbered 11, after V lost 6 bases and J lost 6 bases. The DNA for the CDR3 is TGTGCCAGCTCCCCAGGGACAGATGTGGGTCAGCCCCAGCATTTT. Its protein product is CASSPGTDVGQPQHF. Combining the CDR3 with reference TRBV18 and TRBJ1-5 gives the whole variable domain NAGVMQNPRHLVRRRGQEARLRCSPMKGHSHVYWYRQLPEEGLKFMVYLQKENIIDESGMPKERFSAEFPKEGPSILRIQQVVRGDSAAYFCASSPGTDVGQPQHFGDGTRLSIL.

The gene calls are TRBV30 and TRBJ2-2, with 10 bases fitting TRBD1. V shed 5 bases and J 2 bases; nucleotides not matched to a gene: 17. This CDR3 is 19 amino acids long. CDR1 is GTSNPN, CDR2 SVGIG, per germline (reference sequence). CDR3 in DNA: TGTGCCTGGTCGATTTCCCGGGACAGGGGTGTGGGTAACACCGGGGAGCTGTTTTTT. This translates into CAWSISRDRGVGNTGELFF.

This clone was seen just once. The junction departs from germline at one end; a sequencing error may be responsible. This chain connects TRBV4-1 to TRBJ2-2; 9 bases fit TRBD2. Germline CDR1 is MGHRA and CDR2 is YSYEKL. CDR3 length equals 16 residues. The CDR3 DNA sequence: TGCGCCCGCAGCCATGACGCGGGGGGGGACACCGGGGAGCTGTTTTTT. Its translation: CARSHDAGGDTGELFF.

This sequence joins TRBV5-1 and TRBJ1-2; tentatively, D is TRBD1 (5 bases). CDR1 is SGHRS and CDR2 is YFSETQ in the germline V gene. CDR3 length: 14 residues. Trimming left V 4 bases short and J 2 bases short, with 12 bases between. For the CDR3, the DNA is TGCGCCAGCAGCCCTTCGACAGTCAACTATGGCTACACCTTC. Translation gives CASSPSTVNYGYTF.

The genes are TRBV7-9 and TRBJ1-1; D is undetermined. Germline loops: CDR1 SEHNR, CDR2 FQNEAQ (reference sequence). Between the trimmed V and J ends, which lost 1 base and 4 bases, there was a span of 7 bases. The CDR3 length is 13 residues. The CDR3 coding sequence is TGTGCCAGCAGCTTAGTATCGGGCACTGAAGCTTTCTTT. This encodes CASSLVSGTEAFF.

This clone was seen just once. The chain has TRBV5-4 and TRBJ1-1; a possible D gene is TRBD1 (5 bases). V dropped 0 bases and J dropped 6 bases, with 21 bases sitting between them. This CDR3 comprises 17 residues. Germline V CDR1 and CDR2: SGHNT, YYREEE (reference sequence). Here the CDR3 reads CASSLEARVSGVSEAFF. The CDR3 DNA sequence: TGTGCCAGCAGCTTGGAGGCCCGGGTGTCGGGGGTATCTGAAGCTTTCTTT.